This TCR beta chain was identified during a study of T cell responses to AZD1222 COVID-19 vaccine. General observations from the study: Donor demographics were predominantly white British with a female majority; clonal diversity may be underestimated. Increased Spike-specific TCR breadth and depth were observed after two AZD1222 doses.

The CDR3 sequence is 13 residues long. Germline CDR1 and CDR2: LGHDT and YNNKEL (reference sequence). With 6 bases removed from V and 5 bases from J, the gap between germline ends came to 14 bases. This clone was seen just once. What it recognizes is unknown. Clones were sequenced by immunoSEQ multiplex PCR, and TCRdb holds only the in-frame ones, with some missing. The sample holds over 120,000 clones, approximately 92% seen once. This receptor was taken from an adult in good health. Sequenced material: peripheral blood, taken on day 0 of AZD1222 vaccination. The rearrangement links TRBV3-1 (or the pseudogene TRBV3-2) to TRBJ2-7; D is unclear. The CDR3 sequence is CASRHLGRDEQYF. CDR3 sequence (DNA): TGTGCCAGCAGGCACCTCGGAAGGGACGAGCAGTACTTC.